A selection of T cell receptor beta chains follows, all from one sample in a study of Ad26.COV2.S vaccination and SARS-CoV-2 variants. Repertoires were generated with immunoSEQ multiplex PCR, while TCRdb's copy carries only in-frame clones and drops some. The sample lists about 680,000 clones; roughly 90% were seen once. This material consisted of peripheral blood, taken in a trial of Ad26.COV2.S vaccine versus placebo. The receptor set was obtained from a person between 18 and 59 years old who received the Ad26.COV2.S COVID-19 vaccine or a placebo. The CDR3 runs from the conserved cysteine through the conserved F or W. A D gene is named only where the DNA matches it firmly. Clone size is stated in some rows and not others, as once, few, many or a class when expanded.

NA	TRBV5-6	NA	TRBJ1-4	CASSFLQVEKLFF	TGTGCCAGCAGCTTTTTACAGGTTGAAAAACTGTTTTTT
NA	TRBV6-2/TRBV6-3	once	TRBJ2-1	CASNPSGYNEQFF	TGTGCCAGCAACCCCTCCGGGTACAATGAGCAGTTCTTC
NA	TRBV6-2/TRBV6-3	NA	TRBJ1-6	CASSYRGGGSPLHF	TGTGCCAGCAGTTACCGGGGAGGGGGATCACCCCTCCACTTT
NA	TRBV4-2	NA	TRBJ1-3	CASSSQGWDSGNTIYF	TGTGCCAGCAGCTCACAGGGATGGGACTCTGGAAACACCATATATTTT
NA	TRBV6-5	NA	TRBJ1-4	CASSYLGETNEKLFF	TGTGCCAGCAGTTACCTGGGAGAAACTAATGAAAAACTGTTTTTT
NA	TRBV30	NA	TRBJ2-4	CAWSVPGLDLLAKNIQYF	TGTGCCTGGAGTGTACCGGGGCTCGACCTTCTAGCCAAAAACATTCAGTACTTC
NA	TRBV5-8	NA	TRBJ2-5	CASSLSGVKTQYF	TGTGCCAGCAGCTTGTCAGGGGTTAAGACCCAGTACTTC
NA	TRBV30	NA	TRBJ1-5	CAWSRKQGGFGNQPQHF	TGTGCCTGGAGTAGGAAGCAGGGTGGTTTTGGGAATCAGCCCCAGCATTTT
TRBD2	TRBV3-1/TRBV3-2	NA	TRBJ2-2	CASSQVGTSGTLSGELFF	TGTGCCAGCAGCCAAGTAGGGACTAGCGGGACACTTAGCGGGGAGCTGTTTTTT
NA	TRBV30	NA	TRBJ2-1	CAWSVGPGEQFF	TGTGCCTGGAGTGTGGGCCCCGGTGAGCAGTTCTTC
NA	TRBV6-5	once	TRBJ2-1	CATRGRTRSYNEQFF	TGTGCCACCCGTGGGAGGACTCGGTCTTACAATGAGCAGTTCTTC
NA	TRBV7-2	NA	TRBJ2-3	CASSRSLATSTDTQYF	TGTGCCAGCAGCCGCTCTTTGGCGACAAGCACAGATACGCAGTATTTT
NA	TRBV6-5	NA	TRBJ1-6	CASSFLSGGSPLHF	TGTGCCAGCAGTTTTTTATCCGGGGGTTCACCCCTCCACTTT
NA	TRBV19	NA	TRBJ2-5	CASSIPGPQETQYF	TGTGCCAGTAGTATACCGGGACCCCAAGAGACCCAGTACTTC
NA	TRBV5-4	NA	TRBJ2-7	CASSLGVGTYEQYF	TGTGCCAGCAGCTTGGGGGTTGGAACCTACGAGCAGTACTTC
TRBD2	TRBV7-2	once	TRBJ2-5	CASSFSGVGRETQYF	TGTGCCAGCAGCTTTAGCGGGGTGGGGAGAGAGACCCAGTACTTC
TRBD2	TRBV10-2	NA	TRBJ2-2	CASRAGGNTGELFF	TGCGCCAGCAGGGCGGGGGGGAACACCGGGGAGCTGTTTTTT
NA	TRBV5-4	once	TRBJ1-2	CASSLTGPNYGYTF	TGTGCCAGCAGCTTGACAGGGCCTAACTATGGCTACACCTTC
NA	TRBV18	once	TRBJ2-7	CASSPGTGPYEQYF	TGTGCCAGCTCACCAGGGACGGGACCCTACGAGCAGTACTTC
NA	TRBV12-3/TRBV12-4	NA	TRBJ2-5	CASRISGQETQYF	TGTGCCAGCAGGATTAGCGGCCAAGAGACCCAGTACTTC
TRBD1	TRBV5-6	NA	TRBJ2-7	CASSAGTGSYEQYF	TGTGCCAGCAGCGCAGGGACAGGGTCCTACGAGCAGTACTTC
NA	TRBV25-1	NA	TRBJ1-2	CASSEIGGVGGYTF	TGTGCCAGCAGTGAAATAGGGGGAGTTGGTGGCTACACCTTC
NA	TRBV5-4	few	TRBJ2-7	CASSLGGAYYEQYF	TGTGCCAGCAGCTTGGGGGGGGCCTACTACGAGCAGTACTTC
TRBD1	TRBV18	NA	TRBJ2-7	CASSPGQGDMEQYF	TGTGCCAGCTCACCGGGACAGGGCGATATGGAGCAGTACTTC
NA	TRBV7-2	few	TRBJ1-5	CASSLGAGMGQPQHF	TGTGCCAGCAGCTTAGGAGCAGGGATGGGCCAGCCCCAGCATTTT
TRBD1	TRBV19	NA	TRBJ2-5	CASSMVGRDRAEETQYF	TGTGCCAGTAGTATGGTCGGTCGGGACAGGGCGGAGGAGACCCAGTACTTC
NA	TRBV11-2	NA	TRBJ2-1	CASSLGGEVQFF	TGTGCCAGCAGCTTAGGGGGTGAGGTACAGTTCTTC